This is a list of T cell receptor beta chains from one sample in a study of shared T cell receptors in the human thymus. Only in-frame clones appear in the TCRdb table, and some are missing; sequencing was by immunoSEQ multiplex PCR. The table has about 500,000 clones, around three quarters seen once. This same sample was also taken into another study, of human thymus T cells.

The sequenced sample was thymocytes. These receptors were obtained from a boy under two years old with a congenital heart defect. Each CDR3 is given with its conserved first and last residue. The order of the fields is clone size, J gene, D gene, V gene, CDR3 DNA, CDR3 protein. D genes are given only for firm matches. A clone size is listed for some rows: how often the clone was seen (once, few, many), or a class if it is expanded.

size: NA
J: TRBJ2-7
D: NA
V: TRBV14
DNA: TGTGCCAGCAGCCTTCCAGCGCGTGGGGGCAACTACGAGCAGTACTTC
CDR3: CASSLPARGGNYEQYF

size: NA
J: TRBJ2-7
D: TRBD2
V: TRBV2
DNA: TGTGCCAGCAGGGCTAGCGGATCGGAGAGGCGGAACGAGCAGTACTTC
CDR3: CASRASGSERRNEQYF

size: few
J: TRBJ2-7
D: TRBD2
V: TRBV7-2
DNA: TGTGCCAGCAGCTTTACTAGCGGGGGAACCTACGAGCAGTACTTC
CDR3: CASSFTSGGTYEQYF

size: NA
J: TRBJ2-7
D: TRBD2
V: TRBV9
DNA: TGTGCCAGCAGCGTAGTAGCGGGAGGAGGGGAGCAGTACTTC
CDR3: CASSVVAGGGEQYF

size: NA
J: TRBJ2-7
D: TRBD2
V: TRBV15
DNA: TGTGCCACCAGCAGCCTCAGCGGGAGGAGGTACGAGCAGTACTTC
CDR3: CATSSLSGRRYEQYF

size: NA
J: TRBJ2-1
D: NA
V: TRBV19
DNA: TGTGCCGGAGAGGTCTACAATGAGCAGTTCTTC
CDR3: CAGEVYNEQFF

size: few
J: TRBJ1-2
D: NA
V: TRBV2
DNA: TGTGCCAGCAGTATTTTACAGCCTTGCTACACCTTC
CDR3: CASSILQPCYTF

size: NA
J: TRBJ2-2
D: NA
V: TRBV28
DNA: TGTGCCATCGGTCACACCGGGGAGCTGTTTTTT
CDR3: CAIGHTGELFF

size: few
J: TRBJ2-2
D: NA
V: TRBV30
DNA: TGTGCCTGGGACACTCCGGGGAGAACCGGGGAGCTGTTTTTT
CDR3: CAWDTPGRTGELFF

size: once
J: TRBJ1-5
D: NA
V: TRBV2
DNA: TGTGCCAGCAGTTCAGGACGGTGGGGGGATCAGCCCCAGCATTTT
CDR3: CASSSGRWGDQPQHF

size: NA
J: TRBJ1-1
D: NA
V: TRBV28
DNA: TGTGCCAGCAGTTTCTCGGGGAGTTCAGACACTGAAGCTTTCTTT
CDR3: CASSFSGSSDTEAFF

size: NA
J: TRBJ1-1
D: TRBD1
V: TRBV11-2
DNA: TGTGCCAGCAGCTTTACAGGGGGTAGGAACACTGAAGCTTTCTTT
CDR3: CASSFTGGRNTEAFF

size: NA
J: TRBJ2-5
D: NA
V: TRBV5-1
DNA: TGCGCCAGCAGCAAGACAGTCCAAGAGACCCAGTACTTC
CDR3: CASSKTVQETQYF

size: NA
J: TRBJ1-2
D: NA
V: TRBV30
DNA: TGTGCCTGGAGTGTCAGGTTTGGCTACACCTTC
CDR3: CAWSVRFGYTF

size: NA
J: TRBJ2-3
D: NA
V: TRBV28
DNA: TGTGCCAGCAGTTTTGAGCGATATCCCAGGGGACCTAGCACAGATACGCAGTATTTT
CDR3: CASSFERYPRGPSTDTQYF

size: NA
J: TRBJ2-4
D: TRBD1
V: TRBV14
DNA: TGTGCCAGCAGCCGACTACAGGGGGCTGACATTCAGTACTTC
CDR3: CASSRLQGADIQYF

size: once
J: TRBJ2-7
D: TRBD1
V: TRBV27
DNA: TGTGCCAGCAGTAGACAGGGCAACTCCTACGAGCAGTACTTC
CDR3: CASSRQGNSYEQYF

size: NA
J: TRBJ2-1
D: NA
V: TRBV12-5
DNA: TGTGCTAGTGGCCGCCGACTTGTTGAGCAGTTCTTC
CDR3: CASGRRLVEQFF

size: NA
J: TRBJ2-3
D: TRBD1
V: TRBV10-2
DNA: TGCGCCAGCAGCGACAGGGGGATGGAAGATACGCAGTATTTT
CDR3: CASSDRGMEDTQYF

size: NA
J: TRBJ2-7
D: NA
V: TRBV27
DNA: TGTGCCAGCAGCCGTCCCGGGACAGAGGTGGGAGGTCCCTACGAGCAGTACTTC
CDR3: CASSRPGTEVGGPYEQYF

size: NA
J: TRBJ2-7
D: TRBD2
V: TRBV5-4
DNA: TGTGCCAGCAGCTTGTTGCGTGGGGGGGCCTACGAGCAGTACTTC
CDR3: CASSLLRGGAYEQYF

size: few
J: TRBJ2-5
D: TRBD1
V: TRBV2
DNA: TGTGCCAGCAGTGAGGGGGACAGTCCCCAAGAGACCCAGTACTTC
CDR3: CASSEGDSPQETQYF

size: NA
J: TRBJ2-7
D: TRBD2
V: TRBV12-5
DNA: TGTGCTAGTGGTCCCCCCCGGGAAAGACTAGCGCCCCCGCAGTACTTC
CDR3: CASGPPRERLAPPQYF

size: NA
J: TRBJ2-7
D: TRBD1
V: TRBV14
DNA: TGTGCCAGCAGCCACCCGGACAGGGGCCCCTACGAGCAGTACTTC
CDR3: CASSHPDRGPYEQYF

size: few
J: TRBJ1-5
D: NA
V: TRBV28
DNA: TGTGCCAGCAGCGACAGTTATCAGCCCCAGCATTTT
CDR3: CASSDSYQPQHF

size: NA
J: TRBJ2-7
D: NA
V: TRBV6-5
DNA: TGTGCCGGCTTCTACGAGCAGTACTTC
CDR3: CAGFYEQYF

size: NA
J: TRBJ1-2
D: NA
V: TRBV7-6
DNA: TGTGCCAGCAGCTTGACACTGATATCCCCGACATGGAACTATGGCTACACCTTC
CDR3: CASSLTLISPTWNYGYTF